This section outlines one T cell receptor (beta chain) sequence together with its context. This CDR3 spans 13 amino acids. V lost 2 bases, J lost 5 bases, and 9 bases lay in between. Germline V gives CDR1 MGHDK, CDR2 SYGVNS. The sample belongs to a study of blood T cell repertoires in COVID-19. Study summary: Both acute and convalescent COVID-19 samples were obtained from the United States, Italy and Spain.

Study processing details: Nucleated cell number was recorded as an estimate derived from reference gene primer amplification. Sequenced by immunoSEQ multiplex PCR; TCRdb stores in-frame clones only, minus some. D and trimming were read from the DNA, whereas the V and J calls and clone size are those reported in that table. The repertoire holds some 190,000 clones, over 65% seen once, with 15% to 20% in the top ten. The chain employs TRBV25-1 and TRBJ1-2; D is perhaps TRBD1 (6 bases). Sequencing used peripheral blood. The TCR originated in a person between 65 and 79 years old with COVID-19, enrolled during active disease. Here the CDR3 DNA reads TGTGCCAGCAGTGAAGGGGGCAGATATGGCTACACCTTC. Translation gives CASSEGGRYGYTF.